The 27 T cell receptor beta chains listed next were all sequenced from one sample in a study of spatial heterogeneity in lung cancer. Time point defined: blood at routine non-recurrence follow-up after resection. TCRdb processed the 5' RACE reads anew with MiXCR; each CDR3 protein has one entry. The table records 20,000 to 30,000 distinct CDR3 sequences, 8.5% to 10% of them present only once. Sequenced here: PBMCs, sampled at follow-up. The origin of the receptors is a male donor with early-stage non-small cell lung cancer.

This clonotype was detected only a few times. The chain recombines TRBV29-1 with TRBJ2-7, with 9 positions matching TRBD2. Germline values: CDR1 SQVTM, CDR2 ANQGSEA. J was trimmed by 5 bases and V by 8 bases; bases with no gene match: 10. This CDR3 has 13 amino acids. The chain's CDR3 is CSIPGTSLNEQYF. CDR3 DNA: TGCAGCATCCCCGGGACTAGCTTGAACGAGCAGTACTTC.

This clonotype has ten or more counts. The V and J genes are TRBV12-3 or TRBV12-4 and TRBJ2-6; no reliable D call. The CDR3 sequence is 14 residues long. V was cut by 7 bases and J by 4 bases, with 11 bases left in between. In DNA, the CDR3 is TGTGCCAGCACTCCTTGGGCCGGGGCCAACGTCCTGACTTTC. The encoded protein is CASTPWAGANVLTF.

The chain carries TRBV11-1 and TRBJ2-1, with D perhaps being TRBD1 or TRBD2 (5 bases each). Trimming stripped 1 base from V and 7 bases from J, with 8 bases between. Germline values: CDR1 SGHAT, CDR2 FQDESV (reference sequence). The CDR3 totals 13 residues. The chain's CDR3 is CASSLGGDNEQFF. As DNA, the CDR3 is TGTGCCAGCAGCTTAGGAGGGGATAATGAGCAGTTCTTC.

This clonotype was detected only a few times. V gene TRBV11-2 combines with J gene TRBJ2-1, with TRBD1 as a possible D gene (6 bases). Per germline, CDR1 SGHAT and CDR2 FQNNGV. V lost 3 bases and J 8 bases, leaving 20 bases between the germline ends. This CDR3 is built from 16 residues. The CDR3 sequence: CASSFGQKIGFDEQFF. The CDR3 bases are TGTGCCAGCAGCTTTGGACAGAAAATAGGCTTCGATGAGCAGTTCTTC. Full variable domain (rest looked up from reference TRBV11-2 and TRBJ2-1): EAGVAQSPRYKIIEKRQSVAFWCNPISGHATLYWYQQILGQGPKLLIQFQNNGVVDDSQLPKDRFSAERLKGVDSTLKIQPAKLEDSAVYLCASSFGQKIGFDEQFFGPGTRLTVL.

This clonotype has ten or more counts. The CDR3 here is CSVPGQGAYEQYF. The CDR3 nucleotides read TGCAGCGTACCGGGACAGGGGGCCTACGAGCAGTACTTC. This chain joins TRBV29-1 and TRBJ2-7; TRBD1 matches at 11 bases. The CDR3 totals 13 residues. Germline V gives CDR1 SQVTM, CDR2 ANQGSEA. The V and J ends lost 6 bases and 2 bases, in that order; junction bases with no gene match: 3.

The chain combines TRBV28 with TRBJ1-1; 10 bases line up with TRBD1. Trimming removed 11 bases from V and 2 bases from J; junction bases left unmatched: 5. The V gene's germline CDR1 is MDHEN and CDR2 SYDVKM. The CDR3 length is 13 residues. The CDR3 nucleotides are TGTGCCGGAAGGACAGGGGGAAACACTGAAGCTTTCTTT. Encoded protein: CAGRTGGNTEAFF.

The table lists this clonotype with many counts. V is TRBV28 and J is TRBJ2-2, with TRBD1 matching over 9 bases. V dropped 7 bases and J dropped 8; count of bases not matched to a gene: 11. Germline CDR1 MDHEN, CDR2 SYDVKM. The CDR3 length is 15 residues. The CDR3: CASTPGTGFIGELFF. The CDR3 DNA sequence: TGTGCCAGCACCCCAGGGACAGGGTTTATTGGGGAGCTGTTTTTT.

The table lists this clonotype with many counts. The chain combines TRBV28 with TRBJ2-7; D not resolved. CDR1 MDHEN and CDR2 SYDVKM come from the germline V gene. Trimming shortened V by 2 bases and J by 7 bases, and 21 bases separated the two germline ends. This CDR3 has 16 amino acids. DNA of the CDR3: TGTGCCAGCAGTTTAAGTAGGTGGGGTCCCGGTGGGGAGCAGTACTTC. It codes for CASSLSRWGPGGEQYF.

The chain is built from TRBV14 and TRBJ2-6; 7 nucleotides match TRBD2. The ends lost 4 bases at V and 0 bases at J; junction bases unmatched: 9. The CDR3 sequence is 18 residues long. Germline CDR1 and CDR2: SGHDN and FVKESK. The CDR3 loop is CASSREGLYLSGANVLTF. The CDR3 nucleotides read TGTGCCAGCAGCCGGGAGGGGCTCTACCTCTCTGGGGCCAACGTCCTGACTTTC.

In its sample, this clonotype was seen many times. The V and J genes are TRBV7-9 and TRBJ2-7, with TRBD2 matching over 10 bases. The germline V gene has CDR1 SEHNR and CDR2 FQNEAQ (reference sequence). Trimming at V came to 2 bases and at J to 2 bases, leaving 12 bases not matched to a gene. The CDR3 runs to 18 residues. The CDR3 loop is CASSLIRGSGGPTYEQYF. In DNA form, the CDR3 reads TGTGCCAGCAGCTTAATTAGAGGTAGCGGGGGGCCGACCTACGAGCAGTACTTC. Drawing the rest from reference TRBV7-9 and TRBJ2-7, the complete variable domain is DTGVSQNPRHKITKRGQNVTFRCDPISEHNRLYWYRQTLGQGPEFLTYFQNEAQLEKSRLLSDRFSAERPKGSFSTLEIQRTEQGDSAMYLCASSLIRGSGGPTYEQYFGPGTRLTVT.

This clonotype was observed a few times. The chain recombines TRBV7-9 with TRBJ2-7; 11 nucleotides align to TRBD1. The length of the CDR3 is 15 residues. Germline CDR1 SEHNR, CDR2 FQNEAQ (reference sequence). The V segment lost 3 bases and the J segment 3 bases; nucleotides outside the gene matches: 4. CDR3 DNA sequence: TGTGCCAGCAGCTTTACGGGACAGGGGGACTACGAGCAGTACTTC. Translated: CASSFTGQGDYEQYF.

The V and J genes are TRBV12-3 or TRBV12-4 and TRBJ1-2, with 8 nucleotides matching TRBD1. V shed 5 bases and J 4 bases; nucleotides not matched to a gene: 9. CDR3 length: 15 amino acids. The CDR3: CASSPRQGYSYGYTF. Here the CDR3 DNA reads TGTGCCAGCAGTCCTCGACAGGGGTATAGCTATGGCTACACCTTC.

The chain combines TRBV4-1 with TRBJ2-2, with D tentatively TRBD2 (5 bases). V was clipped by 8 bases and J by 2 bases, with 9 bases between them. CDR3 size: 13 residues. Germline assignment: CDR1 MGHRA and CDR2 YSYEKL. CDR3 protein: CASLRGNTGELFF. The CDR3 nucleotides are TGCGCCAGCTTACGGGGAAACACCGGGGAGCTGTTTTTT.

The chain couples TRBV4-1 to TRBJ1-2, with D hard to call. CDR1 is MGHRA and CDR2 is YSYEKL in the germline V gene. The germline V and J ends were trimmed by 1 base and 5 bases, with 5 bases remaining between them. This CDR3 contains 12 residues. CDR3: CASSQVGYGYTF. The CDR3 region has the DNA TGCGCCAGCAGCCAAGTTGGATATGGCTACACCTTC.

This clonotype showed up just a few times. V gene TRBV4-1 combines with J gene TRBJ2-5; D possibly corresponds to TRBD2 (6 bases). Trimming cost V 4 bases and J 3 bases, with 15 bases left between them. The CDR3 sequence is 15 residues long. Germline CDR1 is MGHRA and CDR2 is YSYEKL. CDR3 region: CASSRRGGEEETQYF. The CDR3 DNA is TGCGCCAGCAGCCGGCGTGGCGGGGAGGAAGAGACCCAGTACTTC.

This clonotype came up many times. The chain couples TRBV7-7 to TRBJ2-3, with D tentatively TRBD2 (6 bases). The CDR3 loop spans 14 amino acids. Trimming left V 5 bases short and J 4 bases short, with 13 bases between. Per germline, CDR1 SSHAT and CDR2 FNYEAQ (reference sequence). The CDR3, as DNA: TGTGCCAGCAGCCAATTAGCGGAGTCAGATACGCAGTATTTT. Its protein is CASSQLAESDTQYF.

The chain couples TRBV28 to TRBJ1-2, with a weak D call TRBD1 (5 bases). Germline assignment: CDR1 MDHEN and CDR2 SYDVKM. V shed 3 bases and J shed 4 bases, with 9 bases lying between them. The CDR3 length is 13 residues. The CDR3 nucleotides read TGTGCCAGCAGTTTTACCGGGGGCTATGGCTACACCTTC. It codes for CASSFTGGYGYTF.

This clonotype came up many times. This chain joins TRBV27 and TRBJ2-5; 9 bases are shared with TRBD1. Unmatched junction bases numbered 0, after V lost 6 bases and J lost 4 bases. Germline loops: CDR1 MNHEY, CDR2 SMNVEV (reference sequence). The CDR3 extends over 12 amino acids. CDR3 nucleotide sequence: TGTGCCAGCAGGGGACAGGGAGAGACCCAGTACTTC. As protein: CASRGQGETQYF.

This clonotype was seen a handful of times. CDR3 nucleotides: TGTGCCAGCAGTTACCAGAAAGCGGGGGGCTCATACAATGAGCAGTTCTTC. This sequence encodes CASSYQKAGGSYNEQFF. This chain links TRBV6-2 or TRBV6-3 with TRBJ2-1, with 9 bases identical to TRBD2. The trim removed 2 bases at V and 4 bases at J, leaving 9 bases unmatched. The CDR3 covers 17 residues. Germline CDR1 and CDR2: MNHEY and SVGEGT.

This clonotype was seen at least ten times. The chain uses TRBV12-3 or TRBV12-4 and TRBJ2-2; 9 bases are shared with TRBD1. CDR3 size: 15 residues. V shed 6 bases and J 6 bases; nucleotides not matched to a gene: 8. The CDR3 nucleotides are TGTGCCAGCAGCCCCGGGACAGGGAGAGCCGGGGAGCTGTTTTTT. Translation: CASSPGTGRAGELFF.

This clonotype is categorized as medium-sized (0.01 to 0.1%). The CDR3 here is CASSLGPGNYGYTF. As DNA, the CDR3 is TGTGCCAGCAGTTTAGGGCCGGGAAACTATGGCTACACCTTC. The chain has TRBV27 and TRBJ1-2, with D hard to call. Germline V CDR1 and CDR2: MNHEY, SMNVEV (reference sequence). The CDR3 covers 14 residues. V lost 2 bases to trimming and J lost 2 bases, with 9 bases between them.

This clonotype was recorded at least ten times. The CDR3 sequence: CASRDRDLSTDTQYF. CDR3 DNA: TGTGCCAGCAGGGACCGGGACTTGAGCACAGATACGCAGTATTTT. This rearrangement joins TRBV2 to TRBJ2-3, with D possibly matching TRBD2 (6 bases). CDR3 length: 15 residues. V lost 6 bases and J 0 bases, leaving 13 bases between the germline ends. The germline V gene has CDR1 SNHLY and CDR2 FYNNEI.

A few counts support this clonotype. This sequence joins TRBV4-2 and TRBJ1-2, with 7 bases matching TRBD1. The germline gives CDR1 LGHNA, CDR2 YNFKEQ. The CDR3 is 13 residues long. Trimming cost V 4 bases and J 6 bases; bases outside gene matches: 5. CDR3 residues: CASSPSGGDGYTF. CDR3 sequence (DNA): TGTGCCAGCAGCCCCTCAGGGGGGGATGGCTACACCTTC.

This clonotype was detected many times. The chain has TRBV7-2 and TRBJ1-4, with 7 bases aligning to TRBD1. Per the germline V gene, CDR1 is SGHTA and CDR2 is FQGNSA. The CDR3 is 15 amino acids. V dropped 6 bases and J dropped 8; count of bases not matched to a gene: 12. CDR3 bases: TGTGCCAGCAGTTCTTCTCCGGGACAGCGCGAAAAACTGTTTTTT. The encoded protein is CASSSSPGQREKLFF.

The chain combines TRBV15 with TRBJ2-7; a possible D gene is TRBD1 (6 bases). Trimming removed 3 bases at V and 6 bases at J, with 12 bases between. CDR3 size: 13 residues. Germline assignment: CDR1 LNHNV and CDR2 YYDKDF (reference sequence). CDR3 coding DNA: TGTGCCACCAGCAGGGAAAGAGGGGGCGAGCAGTACTTC. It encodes CATSRERGGEQYF. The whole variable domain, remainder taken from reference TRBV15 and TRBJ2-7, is DAMVIQNPRYQVTQFGKPVTLSCSQTLNHNVMYWYQQKSSQAPKLLFHYYDKDFNNEADTPDNFQSRRPNTSFCFLDIRSPGLGDTAMYLCATSRERGGEQYFGPGTRLTVT.

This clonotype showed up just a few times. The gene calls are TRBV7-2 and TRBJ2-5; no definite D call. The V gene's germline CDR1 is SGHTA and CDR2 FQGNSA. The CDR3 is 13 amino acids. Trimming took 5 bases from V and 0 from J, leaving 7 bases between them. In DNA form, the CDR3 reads TGTGCCAGCAGCCAGAGGTACCAAGAGACCCAGTACTTC. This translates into CASSQRYQETQYF.

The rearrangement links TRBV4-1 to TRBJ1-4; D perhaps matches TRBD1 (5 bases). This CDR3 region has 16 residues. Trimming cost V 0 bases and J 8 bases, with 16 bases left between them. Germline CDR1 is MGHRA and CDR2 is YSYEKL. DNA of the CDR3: TGCGCCAGCAGCCAAGACCGGGGGGGGTTAGACGAAAAACTGTTTTTT. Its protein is CASSQDRGGLDEKLFF.